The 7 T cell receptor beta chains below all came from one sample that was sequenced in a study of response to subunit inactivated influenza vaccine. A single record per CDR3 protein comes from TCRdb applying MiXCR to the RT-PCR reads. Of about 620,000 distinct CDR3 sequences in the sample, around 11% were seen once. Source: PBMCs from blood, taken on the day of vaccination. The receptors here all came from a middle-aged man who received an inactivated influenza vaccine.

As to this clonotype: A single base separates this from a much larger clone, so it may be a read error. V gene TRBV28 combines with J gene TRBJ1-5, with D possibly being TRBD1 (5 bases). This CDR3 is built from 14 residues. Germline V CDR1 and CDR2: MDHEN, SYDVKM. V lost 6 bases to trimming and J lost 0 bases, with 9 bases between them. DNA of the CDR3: TGTGCCAGCAGAAGACAGCATAGCAATCAGCCCCAGCATTTT. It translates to CASRRQHSNQPQHF.

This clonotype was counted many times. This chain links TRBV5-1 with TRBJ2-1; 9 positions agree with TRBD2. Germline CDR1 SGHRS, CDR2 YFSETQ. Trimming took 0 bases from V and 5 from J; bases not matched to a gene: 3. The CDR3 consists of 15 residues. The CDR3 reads CASSLALAGNNEQFF. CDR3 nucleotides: TGCGCCAGCAGCTTGGCGCTAGCGGGGAACAATGAGCAGTTCTTC.

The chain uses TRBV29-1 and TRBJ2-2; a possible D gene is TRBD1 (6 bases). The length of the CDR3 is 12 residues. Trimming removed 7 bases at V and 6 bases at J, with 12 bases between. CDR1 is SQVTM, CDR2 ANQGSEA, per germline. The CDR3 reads CSATQGPGELFF. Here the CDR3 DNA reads TGCAGCGCTACGCAGGGGCCCGGGGAGCTGTTTTTT.

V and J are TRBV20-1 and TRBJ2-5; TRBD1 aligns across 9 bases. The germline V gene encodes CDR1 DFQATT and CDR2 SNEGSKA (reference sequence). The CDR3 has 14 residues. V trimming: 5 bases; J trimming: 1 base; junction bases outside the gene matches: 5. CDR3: CSAYWDRAQETQYF. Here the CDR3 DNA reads TGCAGTGCTTATTGGGACAGGGCCCAAGAGACCCAGTACTTC.

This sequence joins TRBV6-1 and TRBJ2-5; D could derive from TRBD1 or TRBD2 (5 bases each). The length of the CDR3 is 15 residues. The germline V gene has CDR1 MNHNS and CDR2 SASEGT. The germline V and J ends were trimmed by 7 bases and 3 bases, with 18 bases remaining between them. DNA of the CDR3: TGTGCCAGCACCCCTCAGGGTACTAGGGAAGAGACCCAGTACTTC. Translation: CASTPQGTREETQYF.

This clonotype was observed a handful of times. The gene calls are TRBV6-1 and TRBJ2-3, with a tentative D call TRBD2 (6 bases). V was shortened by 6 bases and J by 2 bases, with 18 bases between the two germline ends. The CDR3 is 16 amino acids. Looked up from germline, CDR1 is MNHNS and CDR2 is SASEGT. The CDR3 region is CASRRLGPAYTDTQYF. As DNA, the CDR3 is TGTGCCAGCAGACGACTAGGACCGGCGTACACAGATACGCAGTATTTT.

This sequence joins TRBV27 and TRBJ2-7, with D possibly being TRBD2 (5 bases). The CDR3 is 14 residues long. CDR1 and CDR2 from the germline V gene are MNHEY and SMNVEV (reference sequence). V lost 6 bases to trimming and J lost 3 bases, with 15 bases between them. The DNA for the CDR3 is TGTGCCAGCAGCCCCCCCGGGGTGAACTACGAGCAGTACTTC. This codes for CASSPPGVNYEQYF.